The T cell receptor (beta chain) under discussion was sequenced for a study of vaccination and CD4 T cells after COVID-19. Study context: The peptides that stimulated the cells were overlapping spike peptides from SARS-CoV-2, HCoV-NL63, HCoV-OC43 and HCoV-229E. Whole-study results and caveats: It was found that, in convalescent patients, 304 of 307 vaccine-specific clones were spike mono-reactive.

This clonotype has just a few counts. What it binds is not known. Cultured CD4+ T-cell DNA underwent Oncomine TCR Beta short-read sequencing. Someone extracted genomic DNA from cultured CD4+ T cells. TCRdb redid the calling of the PCR reads with MiXCR, one entry per CDR3 protein. The sample holds 8,000 to 9,500 distinct CDR3 sequences, around 30% seen once. Trimming removed 5 bases from V and 8 bases from J, with 15 bases in between. CDR3 size: 13 residues. Regarding treatment: roughly 11-day PBMC culture with coronavirus spike peptide pools or control peptides (ViraFEST assay). An unexposed donor provided the CD4+ T cells, which were collected before the COVID-19 pandemic (2011-2018). Wells that each held 1.8 million or so PBMCs were cultured with 8 to 10 IU/ml IL-2 and 10 ug/ml peptide pools.

The receptor's source is a human donor in good health. The chain is built from TRBV12-3 or TRBV12-4 and TRBJ1-2; perhaps TRBD1 as D (6 bases). Sequencing was done on a sample of CD4+ T cells from blood, cultured in vitro. The CDR3 nucleotides read TGTGCCAGCAGTGTAACAGGGATCTACGGCTACACCTTC. As protein: CASSVTGIYGYTF.